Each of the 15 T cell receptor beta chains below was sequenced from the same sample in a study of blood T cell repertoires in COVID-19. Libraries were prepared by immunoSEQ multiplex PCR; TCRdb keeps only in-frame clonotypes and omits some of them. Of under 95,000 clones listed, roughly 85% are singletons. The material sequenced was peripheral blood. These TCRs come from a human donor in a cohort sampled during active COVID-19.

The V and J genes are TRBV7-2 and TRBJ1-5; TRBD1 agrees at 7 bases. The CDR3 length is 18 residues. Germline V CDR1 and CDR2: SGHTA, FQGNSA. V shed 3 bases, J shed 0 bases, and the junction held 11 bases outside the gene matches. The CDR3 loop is CASSLLGQPSYSNQPQHF. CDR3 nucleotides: TGTGCCAGCAGCTTGCTGGGACAGCCGAGTTATAGCAATCAGCCCCAGCATTTT.

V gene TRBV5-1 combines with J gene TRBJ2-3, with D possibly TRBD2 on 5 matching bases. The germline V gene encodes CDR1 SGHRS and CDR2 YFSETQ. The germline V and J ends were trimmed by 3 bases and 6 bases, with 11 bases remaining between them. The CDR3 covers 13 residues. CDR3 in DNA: TGCGCCAGCAGCTCGGTGGGGAGTGATACGCAGTATTTT. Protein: CASSSVGSDTQYF.

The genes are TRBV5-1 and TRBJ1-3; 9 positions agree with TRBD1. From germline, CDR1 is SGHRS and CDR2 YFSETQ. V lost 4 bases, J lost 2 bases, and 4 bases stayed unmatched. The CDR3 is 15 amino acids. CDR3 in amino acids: CASSQTGGTGNTIYF. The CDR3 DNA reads TGCGCCAGCAGCCAGACAGGGGGAACTGGAAACACCATATATTTT.

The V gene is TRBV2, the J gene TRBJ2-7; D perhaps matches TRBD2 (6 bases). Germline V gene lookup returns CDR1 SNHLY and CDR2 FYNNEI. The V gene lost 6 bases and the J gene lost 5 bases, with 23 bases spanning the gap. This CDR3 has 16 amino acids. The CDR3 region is CASSPVTGTSPHEQYF. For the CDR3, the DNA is TGTGCCAGCAGCCCAGTAACCGGGACTTCGCCCCACGAGCAGTACTTC.

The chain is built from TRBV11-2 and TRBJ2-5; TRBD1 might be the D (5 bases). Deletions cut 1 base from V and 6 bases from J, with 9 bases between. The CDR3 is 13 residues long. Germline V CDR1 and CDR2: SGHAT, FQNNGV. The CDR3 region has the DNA TGTGCCAGCAGCTTAGCAGGGCAACAGACCCAGTACTTC. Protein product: CASSLAGQQTQYF.

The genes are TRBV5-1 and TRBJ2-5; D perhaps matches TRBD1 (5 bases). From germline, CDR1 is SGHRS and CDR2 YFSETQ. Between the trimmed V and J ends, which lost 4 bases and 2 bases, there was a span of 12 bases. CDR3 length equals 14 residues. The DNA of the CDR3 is TGCGCCAGCAGCATGATCAGGGATCAAGAGACCCAGTACTTC. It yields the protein CASSMIRDQETQYF. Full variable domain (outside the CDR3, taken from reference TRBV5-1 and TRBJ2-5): KAGVTQTPRYLIKTRGQQVTLSCSPISGHRSVSWYQQTPGQGLQFLFEYFSETQRNKGNFPGRFSGRQFSNSRSEMNVSTLELGDSALYLCASSMIRDQETQYFGPGTRLLVL.

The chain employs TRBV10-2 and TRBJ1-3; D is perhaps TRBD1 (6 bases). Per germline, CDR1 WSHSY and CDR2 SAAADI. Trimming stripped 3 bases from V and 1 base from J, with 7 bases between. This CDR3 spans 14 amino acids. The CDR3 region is CASSEQGSGNTIYF. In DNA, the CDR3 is TGCGCCAGCAGTGAACAGGGTTCTGGAAACACCATATATTTT.

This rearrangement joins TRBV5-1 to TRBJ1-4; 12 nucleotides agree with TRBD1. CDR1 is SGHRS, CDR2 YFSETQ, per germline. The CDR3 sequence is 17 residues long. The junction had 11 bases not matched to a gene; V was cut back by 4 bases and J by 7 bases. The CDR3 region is CASSPGQGAWPTEKLFF. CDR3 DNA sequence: TGCGCCAGCAGCCCGGGACAGGGGGCTTGGCCAACTGAAAAACTGTTTTTT.

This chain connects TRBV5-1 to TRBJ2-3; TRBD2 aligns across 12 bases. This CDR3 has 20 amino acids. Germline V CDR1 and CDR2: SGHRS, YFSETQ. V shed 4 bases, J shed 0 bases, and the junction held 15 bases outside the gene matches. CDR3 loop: CASSPLPGLAGPLSTDTQYF. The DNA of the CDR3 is TGCGCCAGCAGCCCGTTGCCCGGACTAGCGGGGCCGCTCAGCACAGATACGCAGTATTTT.

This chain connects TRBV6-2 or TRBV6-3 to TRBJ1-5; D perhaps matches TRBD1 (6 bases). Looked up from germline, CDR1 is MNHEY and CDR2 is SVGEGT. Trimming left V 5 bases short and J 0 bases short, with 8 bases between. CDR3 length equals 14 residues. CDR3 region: CASSRTASNQPQHF. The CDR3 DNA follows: TGTGCCAGCAGTCGGACAGCTAGCAATCAGCCCCAGCATTTT.

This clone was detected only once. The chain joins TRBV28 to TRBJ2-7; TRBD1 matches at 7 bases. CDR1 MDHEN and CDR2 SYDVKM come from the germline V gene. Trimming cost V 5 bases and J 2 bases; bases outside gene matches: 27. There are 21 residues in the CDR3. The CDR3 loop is CASSPYSPGTAAWGNPYEQYF. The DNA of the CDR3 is TGTGCCAGCAGTCCCTACTCCCCGGGGACAGCGGCTTGGGGGAATCCCTACGAGCAGTACTTC. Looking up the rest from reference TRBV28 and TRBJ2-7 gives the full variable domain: DVKVTQSSRYLVKRTGEKVFLECVQDMDHENMFWYRQDPGLGLRLIYFSYDVKMKEKGDIPEGYSVSREKKERFSLILESASTNQTSMYLCASSPYSPGTAAWGNPYEQYFGPGTRLTVT.

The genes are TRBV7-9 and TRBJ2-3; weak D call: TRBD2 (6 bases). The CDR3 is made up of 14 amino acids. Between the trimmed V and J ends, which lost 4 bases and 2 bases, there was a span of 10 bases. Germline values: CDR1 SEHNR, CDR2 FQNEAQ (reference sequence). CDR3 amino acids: CASSSGTLTDTQYF. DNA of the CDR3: TGTGCCAGCAGCTCCGGGACTCTCACAGATACGCAGTATTTT.

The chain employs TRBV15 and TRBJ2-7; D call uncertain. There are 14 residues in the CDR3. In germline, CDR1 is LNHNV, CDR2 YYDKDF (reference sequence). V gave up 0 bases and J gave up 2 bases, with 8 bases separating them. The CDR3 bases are TGTGCCACCAGCAGAGATCTAGGCCCCTACGAGCAGTACTTC. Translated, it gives CATSRDLGPYEQYF.

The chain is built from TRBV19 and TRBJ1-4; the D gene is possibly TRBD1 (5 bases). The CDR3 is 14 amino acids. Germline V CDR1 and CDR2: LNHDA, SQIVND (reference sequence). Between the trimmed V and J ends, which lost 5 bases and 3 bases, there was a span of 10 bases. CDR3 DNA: TGTGCCAGTAGTTCGGACACAGCTAATGAAAAACTGTTTTTT. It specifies CASSSDTANEKLFF.

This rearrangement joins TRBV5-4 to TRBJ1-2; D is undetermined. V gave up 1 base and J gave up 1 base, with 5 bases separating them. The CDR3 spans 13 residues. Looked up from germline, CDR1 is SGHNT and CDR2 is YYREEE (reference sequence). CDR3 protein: CASSLPGNYGYTF. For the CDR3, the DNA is TGTGCCAGCAGCTTGCCGGGTAACTATGGCTACACCTTC.